The source of this T cell receptor beta chain is a study of glioma-infiltrating T cells (TCRdb year 2016). Study-wide context: Low-grade gliomas were WHO grade II oligodendrogliomas or astrocytomas, and glioblastomas were WHO grade IV tumors sampled at initial rather than recurrent diagnosis. Sequencing coverage of roughly 4- to 11-fold of roughly 1 million peripheral T cells was targeted for blood libraries. Before surgery, glioma patients were given dexamethasone for six or fewer days. Sequencing of TCR alpha- and beta-chain repertoires was performed on glioma tissue, on non-neoplastic brain tissue, and on matched peripheral blood mononuclear cells. Three low-grade glioma patients, roughly 8 primary glioblastoma patients and three non-glioma patients contributing non-neoplastic brain tissue were included in the paired cohort. To gauge divergence between tissue and blood T-cell populations, every tissue-infiltrating repertoire was compared against the peripheral blood repertoire from the same patient. The full study reports these points: Patients with low tissue-blood divergence were marked by a signature set of shared blood CDR3 motifs, and that set was depleted in highly divergent patients. In non-neoplastic patients, VJ-independent divergence between tissue and blood fell below expectation, whereas in all gliomas, and especially in low-grade gliomas, the divergence rose above expectation. Small numbers underpinned the group comparisons: roughly 8 glioblastoma patients, three low-grade glioma patients and three non-neoplastic patients. Only a very small number of CDR3 sequences turned up in both tissue and blood, a result put down to high CDR3 diversity combined with limited sampling.

TCR alpha and beta CDR3 regions were amplified with the iRepertoire nested amplicon-rescue multiplex PCR (arm-PCR) platform from RNA. One-step reverse transcription and amplification used roughly 95-400 ng of tissue mRNA or PBMC total RNA as input. Following bead purification, Illumina adapters were added by a secondary multiplex PCR, and the libraries were gel-purified between 200 and 400 bp. The libraries contained internal 6-nucleotide barcodes that were used for demultiplexing. Sequencing of the libraries was done on an Illumina MiSeq using 2x220 or 2x250 nucleotide paired-end reads. The original methods were these. Paired reads were merged using FLASH 1.2.11 and were aligned to the GRCh37 human genome using BWA-MEM, after which TRA and TRB reads were extracted. V and J assignment used an IMGT-derived reference of cassette sequences and CDR3 motifs that included pseudogenes. Reads were translated in three frames, and productive CDR3s were defined by a C…FGXG motif without stop codons. A clonotype was defined as a unique combination of a V-J cassette pair and a CDR3 amino acid sequence. Reads were filtered by Hamming distance, with the threshold set by the sequence error rate of each sample in mapped regions. The public reads were reanalyzed by TCRdb: fastp trimming at Q25, MiXCR alignment, in-frame beta chains only. Records with the same CDR3 protein are collapsed into one entry carrying the most frequent genes and DNA. For this entry, the V and J calls and clone size follow TCRdb and not the study's own pipeline. This sample is represented by around 350,000 distinct CDR3 sequences; roughly two fifths of them were singletons. The leading ten clones occupy around 13% of the sample.

Immediately after resection, surgical brain or tumor specimens were cryofrozen in liquid nitrogen, with peripheral blood cells collected concurrently. This clonotype was counted between two and nine times. It has no known antigen specificity. No much larger clone is present one base from it, and per-base qualities are unavailable. The germline V gene sets CDR1 to MNHEY and CDR2 to SVGEGT. From its cysteine to its phenylalanine, the CDR3 spans 15 amino acids. Only the CDR3 DNA stays, 45 bases, in frame from base 1. The trim is 2 bases for V and 1 base for J, with a gap of 11 bases between the germline ends.

This TCR was sampled from a human donor with low-grade glioma or glioblastoma, undergoing nonglioma brain surgery, or in good health (not recorded which). Rearrangement joined TRBV6-2 or TRBV6-3 to TRBJ2-5; the D gene is possibly TRBD1, with 6 bases matching. Sequenced sample: glioma tissue, nonneoplastic brain tissue, or PBMCs (not recorded which). The DNA sequence is as follows: TGTGCCAGCAGTTACGTCAGGGGCGCCCAAGAGACCCAGTACTTC. It translates as CASSYVRGAQETQYF.